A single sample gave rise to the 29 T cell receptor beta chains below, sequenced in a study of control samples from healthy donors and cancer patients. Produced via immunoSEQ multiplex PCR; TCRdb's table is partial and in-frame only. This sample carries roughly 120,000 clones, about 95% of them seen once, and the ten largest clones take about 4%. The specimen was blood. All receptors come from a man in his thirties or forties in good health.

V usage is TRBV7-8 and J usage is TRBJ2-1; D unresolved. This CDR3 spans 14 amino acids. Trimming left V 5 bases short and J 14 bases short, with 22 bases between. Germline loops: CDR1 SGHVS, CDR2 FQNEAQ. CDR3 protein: CASSHSGREVREFF. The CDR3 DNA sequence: TGTGCCAGCAGCCACTCGGGCCGAGAGGTGCGTGAGTTCTTC.

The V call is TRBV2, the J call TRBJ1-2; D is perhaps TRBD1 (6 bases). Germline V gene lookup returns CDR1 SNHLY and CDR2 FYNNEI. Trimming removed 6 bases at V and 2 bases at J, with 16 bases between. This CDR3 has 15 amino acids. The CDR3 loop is CASRHTQGINYGYTF. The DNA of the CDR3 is TGTGCCAGCAGACACACACAGGGTATAAACTATGGCTACACCTTC. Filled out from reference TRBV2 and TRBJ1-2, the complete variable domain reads EPEVTQTPSHQVTQMGQEVILRCVPISNHLYFYWYRQILGQKVEFLVSFYNNEISEKSEIFDDQFSVERPDGSNFTLKIRSTKLEDSAMYFCASRHTQGINYGYTFGSGTRLTVV.

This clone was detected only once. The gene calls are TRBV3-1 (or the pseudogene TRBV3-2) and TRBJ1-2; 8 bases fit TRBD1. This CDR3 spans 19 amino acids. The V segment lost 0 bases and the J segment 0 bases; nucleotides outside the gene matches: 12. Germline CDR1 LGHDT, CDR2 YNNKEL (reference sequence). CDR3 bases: TGTGCCAGCAGCCAAGACCTGGACAGGGAAATTTCCCCTAACTATGGCTACACCTTC. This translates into CASSQDLDREISPNYGYTF.

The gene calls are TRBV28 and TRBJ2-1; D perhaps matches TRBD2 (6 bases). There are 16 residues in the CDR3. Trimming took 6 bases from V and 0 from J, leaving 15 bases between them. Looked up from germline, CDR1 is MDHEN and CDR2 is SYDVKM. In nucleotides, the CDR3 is TGTGCCAGCAGGGGAAAGGGGACTTTCTCCTACAATGAGCAGTTCTTC. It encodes CASRGKGTFSYNEQFF.

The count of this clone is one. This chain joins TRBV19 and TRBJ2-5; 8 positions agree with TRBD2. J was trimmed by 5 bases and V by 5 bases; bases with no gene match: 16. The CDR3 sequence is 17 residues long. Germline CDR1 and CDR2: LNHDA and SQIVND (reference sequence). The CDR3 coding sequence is TGTGCCAGTAGTGCCGATTCCGAGCGGGGGCCCCGGGAGACCCAGTACTTC. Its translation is CASSADSERGPRETQYF.

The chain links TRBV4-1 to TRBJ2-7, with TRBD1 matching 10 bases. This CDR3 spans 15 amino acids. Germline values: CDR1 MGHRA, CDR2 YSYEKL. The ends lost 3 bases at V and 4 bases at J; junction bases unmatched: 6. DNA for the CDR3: TGCGCCAGCAGCCACCCGGGGGGACAGGGGTACGAGCAGTACTTC. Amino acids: CASSHPGGQGYEQYF.

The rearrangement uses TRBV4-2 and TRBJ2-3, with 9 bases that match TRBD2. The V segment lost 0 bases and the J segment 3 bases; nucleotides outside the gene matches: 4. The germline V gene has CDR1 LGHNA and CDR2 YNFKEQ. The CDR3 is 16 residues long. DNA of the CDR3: TGTGCCAGCAGCCAAGAAGGCGGGGGGGTTACAGATACGCAGTATTTT. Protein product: CASSQEGGGVTDTQYF.

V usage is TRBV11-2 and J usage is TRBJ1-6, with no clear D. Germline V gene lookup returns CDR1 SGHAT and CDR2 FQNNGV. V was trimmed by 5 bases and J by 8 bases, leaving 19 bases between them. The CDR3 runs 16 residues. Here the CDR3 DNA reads TGTGCCAGCAGCCCCCAGCCCGGGTTGGGGTATTCACCCCTCCACTTT. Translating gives CASSPQPGLGYSPLHF.

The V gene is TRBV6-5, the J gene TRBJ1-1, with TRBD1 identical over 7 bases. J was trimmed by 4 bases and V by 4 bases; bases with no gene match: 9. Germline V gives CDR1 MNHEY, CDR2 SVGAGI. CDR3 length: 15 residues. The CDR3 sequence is CASSSRQGWGTEAFF. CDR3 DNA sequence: TGTGCCAGCAGTTCCCGACAGGGCTGGGGCACTGAAGCTTTCTTT.

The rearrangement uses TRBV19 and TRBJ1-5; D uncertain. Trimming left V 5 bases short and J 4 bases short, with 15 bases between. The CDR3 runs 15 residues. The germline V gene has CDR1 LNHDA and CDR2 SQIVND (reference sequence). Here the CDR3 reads CASSDTGSRNQPQHF. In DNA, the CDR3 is TGTGCCAGTAGTGACACCGGGTCCCGAAATCAGCCCCAGCATTTT. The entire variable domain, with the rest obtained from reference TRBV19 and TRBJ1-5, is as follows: DGGITQSPKYLFRKEGQNVTLSCEQNLNHDAMYWYRQDPGQGLRLIYYSQIVNDFQKGDIAEGYSVSREKKESFPLTVTSAQKNPTAFYLCASSDTGSRNQPQHFGDGTRLSIL.

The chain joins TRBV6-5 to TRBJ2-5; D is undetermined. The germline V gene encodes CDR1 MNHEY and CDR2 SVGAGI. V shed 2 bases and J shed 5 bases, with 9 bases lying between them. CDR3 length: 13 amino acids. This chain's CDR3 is CASSYGRAETQYF. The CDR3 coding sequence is TGTGCCAGCAGTTACGGACGAGCGGAGACCCAGTACTTC.

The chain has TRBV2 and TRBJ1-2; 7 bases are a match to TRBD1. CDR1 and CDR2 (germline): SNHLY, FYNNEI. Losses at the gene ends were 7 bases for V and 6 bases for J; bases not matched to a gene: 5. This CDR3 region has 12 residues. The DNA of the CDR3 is TGTGCCAGCAACCAAGACAGGGATGGCTACACCTTC. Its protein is CASNQDRDGYTF.

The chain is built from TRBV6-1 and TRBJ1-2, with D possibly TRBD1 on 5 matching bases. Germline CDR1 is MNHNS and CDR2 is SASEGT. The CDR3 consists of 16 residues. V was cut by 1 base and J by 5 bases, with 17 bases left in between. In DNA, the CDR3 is TGTGCCAGCAGTGAAGTTGTCCTGGGTGGGGGGTATGGCTACACCTTC. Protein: CASSEVVLGGGYGYTF.

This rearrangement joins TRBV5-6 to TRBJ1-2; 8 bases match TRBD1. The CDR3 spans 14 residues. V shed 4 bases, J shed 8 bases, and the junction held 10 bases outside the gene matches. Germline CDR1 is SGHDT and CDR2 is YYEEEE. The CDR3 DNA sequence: TGTGCCAGCAGCCCCGGGCAGGGGGCGAGGGGCTACACCTTC. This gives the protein CASSPGQGARGYTF.

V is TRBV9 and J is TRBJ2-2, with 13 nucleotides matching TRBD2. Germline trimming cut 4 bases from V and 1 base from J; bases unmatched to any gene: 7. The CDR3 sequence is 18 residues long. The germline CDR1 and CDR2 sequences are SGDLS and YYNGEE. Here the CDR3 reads CASSPRTSGGLNTGELFF. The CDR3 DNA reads TGTGCCAGCAGCCCAAGGACTAGCGGGGGCCTGAACACCGGGGAGCTGTTTTTT.

The CDR3 nucleotides read TGTGCCAGCAGCCCCGATAGTCTGGGGGCTAAACCCGGAAACACCATATATTTT. As protein: CASSPDSLGAKPGNTIYF. The gene calls are TRBV7-2 and TRBJ1-3; D is perhaps TRBD1 (6 bases). The CDR3 length is 18 residues. CDR1 is SGHTA, CDR2 FQGNSA, per germline. The germline V and J ends were trimmed by 5 bases and 4 bases, with 24 bases remaining between them.

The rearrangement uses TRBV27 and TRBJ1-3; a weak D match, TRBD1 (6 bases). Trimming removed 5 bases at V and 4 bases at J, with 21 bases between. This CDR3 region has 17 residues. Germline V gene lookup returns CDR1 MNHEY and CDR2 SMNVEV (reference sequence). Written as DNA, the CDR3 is TGTGCCAGCAGTCCCCCCAAGCTGGGGGCAAGAGGAAACACCATATATTTT. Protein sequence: CASSPPKLGARGNTIYF.

This chain's CDR3 is CASSESGTSGLGEQFF. The CDR3 DNA is TGCGCCAGCAGTGAGTCGGGGACTAGTGGCCTGGGAGAGCAGTTCTTC. This chain links TRBV10-1 with TRBJ2-1, with 8 bases lining up with TRBD2. The CDR3 is made up of 16 amino acids. The V and J ends lost 0 bases and 10 bases, in that order; junction bases with no gene match: 11. CDR1 is WNHNN, CDR2 SYGVQD, per germline (reference sequence).

CDR3 DNA: TGTGCCAGCAGCCAGGACAGGCTTGAAGCTTTCTTT. Translation gives CASSQDRLEAFF. The genes are TRBV3-1 (or the pseudogene TRBV3-2) and TRBJ1-1; 7 bases match TRBD1. This CDR3 spans 12 amino acids. Trimming removed 3 bases from V and 7 bases from J; junction bases left unmatched: 2. Germline V gene sequence: CDR1 LGHDT, CDR2 YNNKEL (reference sequence).

CDR3 bases: TGTGCCAGCTCACCATCTGAAGGGGATACGCAGTATTTT. It translates to CASSPSEGDTQYF. V and J are TRBV18 and TRBJ2-3; unclear D gene. Germline CDR1 KGHSH, CDR2 LQKENI. This CDR3 is built from 13 residues. V was pared by 2 bases and J by 6 bases, with 9 bases between.

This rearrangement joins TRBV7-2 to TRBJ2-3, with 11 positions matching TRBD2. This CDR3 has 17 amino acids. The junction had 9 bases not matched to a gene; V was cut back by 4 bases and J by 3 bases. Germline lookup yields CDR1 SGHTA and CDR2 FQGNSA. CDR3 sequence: CASSSSGGMLGTDTQYF. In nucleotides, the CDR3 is TGTGCCAGCAGCTCTAGCGGGGGGATGTTAGGGACAGATACGCAGTATTTT. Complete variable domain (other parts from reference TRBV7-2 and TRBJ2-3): GAGVSQSPSNKVTEKGKDVELRCDPISGHTALYWYRQSLGQGLEFLIYFQGNSAPDKSGLPSDRFSAERTGGSVSTLTIQRTQQEDSAVYLCASSSSGGMLGTDTQYFGPGTRLTVL.

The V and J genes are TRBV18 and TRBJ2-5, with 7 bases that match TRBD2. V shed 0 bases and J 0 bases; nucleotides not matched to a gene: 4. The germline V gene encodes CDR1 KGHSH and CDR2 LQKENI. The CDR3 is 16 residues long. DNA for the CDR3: TGTGCCAGCTCACCACCTTCGCGGGGGTACCAAGAGACCCAGTACTTC. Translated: CASSPPSRGYQETQYF.

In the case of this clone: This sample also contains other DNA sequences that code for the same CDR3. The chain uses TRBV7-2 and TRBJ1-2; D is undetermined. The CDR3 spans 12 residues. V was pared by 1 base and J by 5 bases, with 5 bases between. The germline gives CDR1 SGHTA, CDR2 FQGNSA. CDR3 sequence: CASSLEGYGYTF. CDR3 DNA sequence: TGTGCCAGCAGCTTAGAGGGATATGGCTACACCTTC.

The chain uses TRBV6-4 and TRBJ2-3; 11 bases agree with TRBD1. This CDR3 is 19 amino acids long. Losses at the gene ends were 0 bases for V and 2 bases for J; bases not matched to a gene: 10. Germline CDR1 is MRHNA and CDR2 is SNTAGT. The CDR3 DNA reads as TGTGCCAGCAGTGACTCCCCCAGGACAGGGGGCTCTTTCACAGATACGCAGTATTTT. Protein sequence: CASSDSPRTGGSFTDTQYF.

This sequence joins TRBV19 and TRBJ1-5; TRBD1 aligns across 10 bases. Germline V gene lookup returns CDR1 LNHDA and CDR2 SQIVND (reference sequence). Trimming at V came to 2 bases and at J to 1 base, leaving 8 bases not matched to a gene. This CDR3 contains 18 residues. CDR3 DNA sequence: TGTGCCAGTAGTATAAGAGGGACAGGGGCCGGGAGCAATCAGCCCCAGCATTTT. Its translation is CASSIRGTGAGSNQPQHF.

The CDR3 protein is CASSRGQAATNEKLFF. The CDR3 DNA is TGCGCCAGCAGCCGAGGACAGGCTGCAACTAATGAAAAACTGTTTTTT. The chain has TRBV4-3 and TRBJ1-4; TRBD1 matches at 7 bases. Germline CDR1 is LGHNA and CDR2 is YSLEER. This CDR3 has 16 residues. V lost 4 bases, J lost 0 bases, and 5 bases stayed unmatched.

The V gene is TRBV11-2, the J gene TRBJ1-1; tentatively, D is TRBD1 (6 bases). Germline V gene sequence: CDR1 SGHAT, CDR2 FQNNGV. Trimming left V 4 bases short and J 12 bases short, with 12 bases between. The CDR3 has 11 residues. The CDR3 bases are TGTGCCAGCAGCTCCCGGGACACTTCTTTCTTT. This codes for CASSSRDTSFF.

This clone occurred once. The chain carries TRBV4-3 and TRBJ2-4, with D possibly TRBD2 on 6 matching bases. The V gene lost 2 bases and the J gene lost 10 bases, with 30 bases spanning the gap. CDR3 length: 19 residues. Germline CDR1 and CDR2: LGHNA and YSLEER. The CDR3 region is CASSQNLRGRREELGIQYF. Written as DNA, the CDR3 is TGCGCCAGCAGCCAAAACCTACGGGGGAGGAGGGAGGAGTTGGGGATTCAGTACTTC.

The CDR3 nucleotides are TGCGCCAGCAGCCAAGACAGGGTAAATGAAAAACTGTTTTTT. Translated, it gives CASSQDRVNEKLFF. The gene calls are TRBV4-1 and TRBJ1-4; TRBD1 might be the D (5 bases). The ends were cut back, 0 bases at V and 5 bases at J, with 7 bases in the middle. The CDR3 has 14 residues. The germline V gene has CDR1 MGHRA and CDR2 YSYEKL.